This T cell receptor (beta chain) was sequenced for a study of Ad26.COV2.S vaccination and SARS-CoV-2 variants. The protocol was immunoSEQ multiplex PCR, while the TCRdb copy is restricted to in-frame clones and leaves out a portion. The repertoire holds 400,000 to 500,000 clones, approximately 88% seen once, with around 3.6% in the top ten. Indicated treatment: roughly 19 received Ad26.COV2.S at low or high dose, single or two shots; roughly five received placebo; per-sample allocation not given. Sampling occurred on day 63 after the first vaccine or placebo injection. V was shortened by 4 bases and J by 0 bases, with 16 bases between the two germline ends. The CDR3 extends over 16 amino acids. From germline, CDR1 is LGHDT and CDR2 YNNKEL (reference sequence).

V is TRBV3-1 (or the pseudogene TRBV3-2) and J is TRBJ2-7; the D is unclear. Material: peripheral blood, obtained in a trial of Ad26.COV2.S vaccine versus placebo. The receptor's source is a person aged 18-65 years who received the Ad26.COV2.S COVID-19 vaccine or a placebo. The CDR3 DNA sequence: TGTGCCAGCAGCCCCACCCGAGCTTTAGGCTCCTACGAGCAGTACTTC. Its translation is CASSPTRALGSYEQYF.